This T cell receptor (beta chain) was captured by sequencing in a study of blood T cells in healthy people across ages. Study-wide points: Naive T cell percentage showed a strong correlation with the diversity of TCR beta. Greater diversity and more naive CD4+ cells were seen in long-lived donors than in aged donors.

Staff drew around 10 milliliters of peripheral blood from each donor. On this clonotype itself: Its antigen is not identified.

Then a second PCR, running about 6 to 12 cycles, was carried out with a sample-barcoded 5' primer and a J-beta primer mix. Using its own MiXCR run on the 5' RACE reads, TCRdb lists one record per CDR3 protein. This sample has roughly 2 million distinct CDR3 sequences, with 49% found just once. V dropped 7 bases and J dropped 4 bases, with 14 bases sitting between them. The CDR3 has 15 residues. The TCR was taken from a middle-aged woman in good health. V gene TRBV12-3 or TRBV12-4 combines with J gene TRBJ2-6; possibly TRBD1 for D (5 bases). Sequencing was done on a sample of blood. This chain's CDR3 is CASTASGSGANVLTF. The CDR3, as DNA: TGTGCCAGCACAGCTTCAGGGTCAGGGGCCAACGTCCTGACTTTC.